This entry features one T cell receptor beta chain sequence. The table came from immunoSEQ multiplex PCR; TCRdb's copy has only in-frame clones and leaves some out. The sample yields 440,000 or so clones, roughly 88% seen once. This entry comes from a study of Ad26.COV2.S vaccination and SARS-CoV-2 variants. The length of the CDR3 is 14 residues. Germline V gene data show CDR1 as SGHRS and CDR2 as YFSETQ. After removal of 6 bases from V and 5 bases from J, the junction contained 6 bases not matched to a gene. Treatment noted: over 15 received Ad26.COV2.S at low or high dose, single or two shots; 5 received placebo; per-sample allocation not given. All samples were drawn on day 63, counting from the first vaccine or placebo injection.

Specimen: peripheral blood, collected in a trial of Ad26.COV2.S vaccine versus placebo. This TCR came from a person between 18 and 65 years old who received the Ad26.COV2.S COVID-19 vaccine or a placebo. The chain carries TRBV5-1 and TRBJ2-3, with 10 bases fitting TRBD1. This chain's CDR3 is CASTPGTGEDTQYF. CDR3 nucleotides: TGCGCCAGCACCCCCGGGACAGGGGAAGATACGCAGTATTTT.